These T cell receptor beta chains were read from a single sample in a study of blood T cell repertoires in COVID-19. Clones were read by immunoSEQ multiplex PCR, and TCRdb kept only the in-frame ones, dropping some. The sample records about 360,000 clones, around nine tenths being singletons. Source material: peripheral blood. Every receptor here comes from a human donor in a cohort sampled during active COVID-19. CDR3s include the opening cysteine and the closing phenylalanine or tryptophan. Each record gives: clone size, V gene, D gene, J gene, CDR3 DNA, CDR3 protein. D genes are given only for firm matches. Size is omitted from some rows. Given values are once, few, many or a class for expanded clones.

>-|TRBV28|TRBD1|TRBJ2-2
TGTGCCAGCACCCACCGGACAGGGGGCATACTTATCGCCGGGGAGCTGTTTTTT
CASTHRTGGILIAGELFF
>many|TRBV6-2/TRBV6-3|TRBD1|TRBJ2-7
TGTGCCAGCAGTTACTCGACCGGACAGGTGGTGTACTTC
CASSYSTGQVVYF
>-|TRBV3-1/TRBV3-2|TRBD2|TRBJ2-7
TGTGCCAGCAGCCAAGGGACTAGCGCAACCTACGAGCAGTACTTC
CASSQGTSATYEQYF
>-|TRBV25-1|-|TRBJ2-5
TGTGCCAGCAGTGAATACAAGAAGGGGGAGACCCAGTACTTC
CASSEYKKGETQYF
>-|TRBV27|TRBD2|TRBJ2-5
TGTGCCAGCAGTTTCTTCCGAGAGCGGGGAAAAGAGACCCAGTACTTC
CASSFFRERGKETQYF
>few|TRBV10-2|TRBD1|TRBJ1-1
TGCGCCAGCAACAGGGGGCCCGACGCTGAAGCTTTCTTT
CASNRGPDAEAFF
>-|TRBV28|TRBD1|TRBJ2-7
TGTGCCAGCACATTAGGGACAGCTTACTACGAGCAGTACTTC
CASTLGTAYYEQYF
>-|TRBV5-5|-|TRBJ2-5
TGTGCCAGCAGCTCTCGGGCTAGCTCAGAGACCCAGTACTTC
CASSSRASSETQYF
>-|TRBV10-1|-|TRBJ2-5
TGCGCCAGCAGGCAGGGTTGGGCCTGGGTGCCCCAGTACTTC
CASRQGWAWVPQYF
>-|TRBV7-9|TRBD1|TRBJ1-1
TGTGCCAGCAGCACGCGGACAGGGGTGAACACTGAAGCTTTCTTT
CASSTRTGVNTEAFF
>-|TRBV6-1|-|TRBJ2-3
TGTGCCAGCAGTGAAGGCAGGGCTGGAGATACGCAGTATTTT
CASSEGRAGDTQYF
>-|TRBV7-9|-|TRBJ2-5
TGTGCCAGCAGCCCCCCCGGGAGACTCGACCCTCAAGAGACCCAGTACTTC
CASSPPGRLDPQETQYF
>-|TRBV2|-|TRBJ1-5
TGTGCCAGCAAACGAAGCCTAGCAGAGGTACTTCAGCCCCAGCATTTT
CASKRSLAEVLQPQHF
>-|TRBV7-2|-|TRBJ2-2
TGTGCCAGCAGCTCCCTGGGGGCCAACACCGGGGAGCTGTTTTTT
CASSSLGANTGELFF
>once|TRBV7-9|TRBD2|TRBJ2-1
TGTGCCAGCAGCTTAATGAGCGGGGGAGTATACAATGAGCAGTTCTTC
CASSLMSGGVYNEQFF
>-|TRBV27|-|TRBJ2-3
TGTGCCAGCCGAAAGGGGGTTCTTTCTCAGGGAGATACGCAGTATTTT
CASRKGVLSQGDTQYF
>-|TRBV24-1|-|TRBJ2-5
TGTGCCACCAGTGGCGGCGCCCGCCAAGAGACCCAGTACTTC
CATSGGARQETQYF
>few|TRBV12-3/TRBV12-4|-|TRBJ2-1
TGTGCCAGCAGTTTATCGGTGTACAATGAGCAGTTCTTC
CASSLSVYNEQFF